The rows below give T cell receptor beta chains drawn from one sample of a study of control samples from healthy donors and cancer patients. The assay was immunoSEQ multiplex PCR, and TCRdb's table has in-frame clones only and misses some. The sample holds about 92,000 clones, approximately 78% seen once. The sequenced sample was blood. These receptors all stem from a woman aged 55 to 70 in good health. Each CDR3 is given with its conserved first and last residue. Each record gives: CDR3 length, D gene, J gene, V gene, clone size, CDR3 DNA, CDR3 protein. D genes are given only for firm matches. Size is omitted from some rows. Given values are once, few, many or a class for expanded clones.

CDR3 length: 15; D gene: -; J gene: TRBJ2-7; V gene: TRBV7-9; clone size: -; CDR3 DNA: TGTGCCAGCAGCTCCTTCCCCGGACGCTCCTACGAGCAGTACTTC; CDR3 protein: CASSSFPGRSYEQYF
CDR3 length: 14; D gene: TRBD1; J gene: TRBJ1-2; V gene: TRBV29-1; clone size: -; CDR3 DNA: TGCAGCGCCTCTGGACAGGGGGTGTTTGATGGCTACACCTTC; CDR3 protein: CSASGQGVFDGYTF
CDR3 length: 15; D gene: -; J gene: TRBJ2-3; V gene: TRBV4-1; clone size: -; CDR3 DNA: TGCGCCAGCAGCCAAGGGGGTGCACTCCTAGATACGCAGTATTTT; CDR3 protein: CASSQGGALLDTQYF
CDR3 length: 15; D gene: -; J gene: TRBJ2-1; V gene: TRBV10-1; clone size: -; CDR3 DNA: TGCGCCAGCAGTAGGGACCTTAGCTCCTACAATGAGCAGTTCTTC; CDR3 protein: CASSRDLSSYNEQFF
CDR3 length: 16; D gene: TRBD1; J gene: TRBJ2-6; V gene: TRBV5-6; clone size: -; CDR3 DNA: TGTGCCAGCTCACAGGGGCGTTTCTCTGGGGCCAACGTCCTGACTTTC; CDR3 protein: CASSQGRFSGANVLTF
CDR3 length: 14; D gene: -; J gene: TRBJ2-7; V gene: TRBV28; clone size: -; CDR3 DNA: TGTGCCAGCACCTTCGGGGACCGAGCCTACGAGCAGTACTTC; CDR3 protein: CASTFGDRAYEQYF
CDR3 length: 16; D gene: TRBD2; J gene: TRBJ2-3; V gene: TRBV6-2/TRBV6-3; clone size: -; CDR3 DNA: TGTGCCAGCATCCCGACTAGCGGGGGGGCCATATATACGCAGTATTTT; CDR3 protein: CASIPTSGGAIYTQYF
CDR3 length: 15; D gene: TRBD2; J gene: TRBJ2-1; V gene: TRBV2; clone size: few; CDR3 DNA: TGTGCCAGCAGCCCCGGGACTAGCAATCACAATGAGCAGTTCTTC; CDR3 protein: CASSPGTSNHNEQFF
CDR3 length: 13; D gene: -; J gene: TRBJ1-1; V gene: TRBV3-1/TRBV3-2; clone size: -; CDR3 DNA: TGTGCCAGCAGCCAAGATTGGAAAGGTGAAGCTTTCTTT; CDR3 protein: CASSQDWKGEAFF
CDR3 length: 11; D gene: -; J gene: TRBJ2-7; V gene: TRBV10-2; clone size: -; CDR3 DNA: TGCGCCAGCAGTAGAGGGGACGAGCAGTACTTC; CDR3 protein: CASSRGDEQYF
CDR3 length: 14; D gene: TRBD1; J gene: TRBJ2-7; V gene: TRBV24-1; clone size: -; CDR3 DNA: TGTGCCACCAAGAGGACAGGGGGCTTCAACGAGCAGTACTTC; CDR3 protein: CATKRTGGFNEQYF
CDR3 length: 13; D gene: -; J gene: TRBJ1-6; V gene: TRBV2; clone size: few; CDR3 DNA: TGTGCCAGCAGGGGGACCGCAAATTCACCCCTCCACTTT; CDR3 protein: CASRGTANSPLHF
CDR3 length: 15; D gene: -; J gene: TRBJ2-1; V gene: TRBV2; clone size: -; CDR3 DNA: TGTGCCAGCAGTGAAAGGCCGTCCCCCCCAAATGAGCAGTTCTTC; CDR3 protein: CASSERPSPPNEQFF
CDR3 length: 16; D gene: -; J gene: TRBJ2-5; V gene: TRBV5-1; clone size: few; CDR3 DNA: TGCGCCAGCAGCCGGGGTCTAAGCGGGCGCCAAGAGACCCAGTACTTC; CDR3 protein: CASSRGLSGRQETQYF
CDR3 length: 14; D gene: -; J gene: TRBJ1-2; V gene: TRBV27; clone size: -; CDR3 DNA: TGTGCCAGCAGTTTATCAGGACAACACTATGGCTACACCTTC; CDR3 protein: CASSLSGQHYGYTF
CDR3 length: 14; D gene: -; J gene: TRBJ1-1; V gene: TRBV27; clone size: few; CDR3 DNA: TGTGCCAGCAGTTTATCGAAGAGGAACACTGAAGCTTTCTTT; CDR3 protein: CASSLSKRNTEAFF
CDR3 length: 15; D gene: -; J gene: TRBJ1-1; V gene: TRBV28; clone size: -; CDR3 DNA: TGTGCCAGCAGTTTATTGACAGGATCGAACACTGAAGCTTTCTTT; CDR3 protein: CASSLLTGSNTEAFF
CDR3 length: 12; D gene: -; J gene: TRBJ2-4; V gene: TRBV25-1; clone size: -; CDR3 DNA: TGTGCCACCTCCCTGGGGTCGGGCATTCAGTACTTC; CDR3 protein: CATSLGSGIQYF
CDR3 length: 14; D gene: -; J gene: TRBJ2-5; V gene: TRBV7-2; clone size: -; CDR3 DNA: TGTGCCAGCAGCTTAGATCCTACCCAAGAGACCCAGTACTTC; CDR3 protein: CASSLDPTQETQYF
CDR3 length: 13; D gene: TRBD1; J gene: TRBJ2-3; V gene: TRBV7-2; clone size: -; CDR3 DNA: TGTGCCAGCAGCTTAAGCAGGGGGGATACGCAGTATTTT; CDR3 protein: CASSLSRGDTQYF
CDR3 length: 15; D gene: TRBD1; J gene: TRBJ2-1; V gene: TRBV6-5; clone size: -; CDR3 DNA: TGTGCCAGCAGTTATACCAGGGGGAGCTACAATGAGCAGTTCTTC; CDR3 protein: CASSYTRGSYNEQFF
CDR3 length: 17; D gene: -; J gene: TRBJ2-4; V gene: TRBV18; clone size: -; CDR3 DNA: TGTGCCAGCTCACCGTTCAATGCCTTCCTAGCCAAAAACATTCAGTACTTC; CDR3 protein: CASSPFNAFLAKNIQYF
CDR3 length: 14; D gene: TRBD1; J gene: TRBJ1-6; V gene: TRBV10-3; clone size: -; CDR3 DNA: TGTGCCATCGGGCTCCACCAGGATCAGGGGGCCCTCCACTTT; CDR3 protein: CAIGLHQDQGALHF
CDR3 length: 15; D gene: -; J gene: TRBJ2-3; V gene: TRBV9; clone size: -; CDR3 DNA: TGTGCCAGCAGCGTTCTGGCAGACCGCACAGATACGCAGTATTTT; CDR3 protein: CASSVLADRTDTQYF
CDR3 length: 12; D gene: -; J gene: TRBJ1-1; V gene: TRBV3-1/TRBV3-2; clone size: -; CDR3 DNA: TGTGCCAGCAGCCATGGGGGAACTGAAGCTTTCTTT; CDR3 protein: CASSHGGTEAFF
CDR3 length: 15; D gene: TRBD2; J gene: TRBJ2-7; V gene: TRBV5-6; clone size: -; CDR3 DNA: TGTGCCAGCAGCGCTTCTAGCGGGAGCTCCTACGAGCAGTACTTC; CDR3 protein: CASSASSGSSYEQYF
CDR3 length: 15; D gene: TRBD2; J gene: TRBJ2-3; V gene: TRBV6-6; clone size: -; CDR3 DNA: TGTGCCAGCAGCGCGACTAGCGGGGGGGTAGATACGCAGTATTTT; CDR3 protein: CASSATSGGVDTQYF
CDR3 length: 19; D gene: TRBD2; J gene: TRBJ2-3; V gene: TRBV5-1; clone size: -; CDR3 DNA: TGCGCCAGCAGCTTGGCCGGGACTAGCGGGGGTCTTCGCACAGATACGCAGTATTTT; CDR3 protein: CASSLAGTSGGLRTDTQYF
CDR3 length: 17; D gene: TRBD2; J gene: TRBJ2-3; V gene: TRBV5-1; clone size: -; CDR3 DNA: TGCGCCAGCAGCACAGGGACTAGCGGGAGATACACAGATACGCAGTATTTT; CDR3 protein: CASSTGTSGRYTDTQYF
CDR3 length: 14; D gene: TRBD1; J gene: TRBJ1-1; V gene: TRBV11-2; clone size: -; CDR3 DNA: TGTGCCAGCAGCAGGGACAGGGGGTCGGCTGAAGCTTTCTTT; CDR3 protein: CASSRDRGSAEAFF
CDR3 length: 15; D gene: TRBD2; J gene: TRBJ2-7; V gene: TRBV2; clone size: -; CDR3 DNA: TGTGCCAGCAGTGAAGCGGGACTAGCGGGAGTCGGGCAGTACTTC; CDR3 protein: CASSEAGLAGVGQYF
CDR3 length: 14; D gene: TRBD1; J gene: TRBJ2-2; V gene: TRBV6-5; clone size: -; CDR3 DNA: TGTGCCAGCAGTTCCCTGACAGGGGCCGGGGAGCTGTTTTTT; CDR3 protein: CASSSLTGAGELFF
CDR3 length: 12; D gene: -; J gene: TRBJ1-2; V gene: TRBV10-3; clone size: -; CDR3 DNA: TGTGCCATCAGTGAACCCCCCATCGGCTACACCTTC; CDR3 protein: CAISEPPIGYTF
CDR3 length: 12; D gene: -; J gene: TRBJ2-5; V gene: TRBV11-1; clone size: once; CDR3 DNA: TGTGCCAGCAGCTCGCTACAAGAGACCCAGTACTTC; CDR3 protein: CASSSLQETQYF
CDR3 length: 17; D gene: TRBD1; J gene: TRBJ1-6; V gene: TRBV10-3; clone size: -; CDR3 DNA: TGTGCCATCAGTGAGCGGGACAGGGGACGCGGTTATTCACCCCTCCACTTT; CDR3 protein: CAISERDRGRGYSPLHF
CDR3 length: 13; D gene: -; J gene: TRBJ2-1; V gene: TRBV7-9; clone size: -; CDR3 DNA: TGTGCCAGCAGCTTAGAATTTAGCTTTGAGCAGTTCTTC; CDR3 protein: CASSLEFSFEQFF
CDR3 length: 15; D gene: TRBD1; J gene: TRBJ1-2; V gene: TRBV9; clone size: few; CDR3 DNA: TGTGCCAGCAGCGGACCACAGGGGCCCCTTAACGGCTACACCTTC; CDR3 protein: CASSGPQGPLNGYTF
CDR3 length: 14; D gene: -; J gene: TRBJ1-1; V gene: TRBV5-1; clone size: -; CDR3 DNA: TGCGCCAGCGCAGGGGAATATAGGAACACTGAAGCTTTCTTT; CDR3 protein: CASAGEYRNTEAFF
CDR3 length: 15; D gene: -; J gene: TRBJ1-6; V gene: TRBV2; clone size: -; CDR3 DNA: TGTGCCAGCAAACCCAGACAGGCTGAGAATTCACCCCTCCACTTT; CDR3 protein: CASKPRQAENSPLHF
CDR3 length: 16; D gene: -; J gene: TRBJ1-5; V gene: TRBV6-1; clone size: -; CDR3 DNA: TGTGCCAGCAGTGAATTTGGCGGGGAAAGCAATCAGCCCCAGCATTTT; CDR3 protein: CASSEFGGESNQPQHF
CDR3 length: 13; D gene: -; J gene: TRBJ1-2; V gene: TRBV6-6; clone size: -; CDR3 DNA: TGTGCCAGCAGTTGGGACGGCCCGGGCGGCTACACCTTC; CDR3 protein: CASSWDGPGGYTF
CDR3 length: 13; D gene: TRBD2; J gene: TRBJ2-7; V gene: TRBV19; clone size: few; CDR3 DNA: TGTGCCAGCGCCGGGACTAGCGCCTACGAGCAGTACTTC; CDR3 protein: CASAGTSAYEQYF
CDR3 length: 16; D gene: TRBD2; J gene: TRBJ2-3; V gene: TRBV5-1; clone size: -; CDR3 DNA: TGCGCCAGCAGCTTGGGAGGTAGCGGGGTCGGAGATACGCAGTATTTT; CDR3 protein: CASSLGGSGVGDTQYF
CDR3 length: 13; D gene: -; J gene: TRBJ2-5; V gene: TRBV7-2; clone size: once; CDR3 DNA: TGTGCCAGCAGCTTCCCTCATAGGGAGACCCAGTACTTC; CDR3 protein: CASSFPHRETQYF
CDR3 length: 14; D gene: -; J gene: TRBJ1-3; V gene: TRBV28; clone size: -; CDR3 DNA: TGTGCCAGCAGTCTTCACAACACTGGAAACACCATATATTTT; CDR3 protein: CASSLHNTGNTIYF
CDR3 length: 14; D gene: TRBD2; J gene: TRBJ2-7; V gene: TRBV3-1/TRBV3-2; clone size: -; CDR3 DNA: TGTGCCAGCAGCCAATCTAGCGGGATCTACGAGCAGTACTTC; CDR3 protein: CASSQSSGIYEQYF
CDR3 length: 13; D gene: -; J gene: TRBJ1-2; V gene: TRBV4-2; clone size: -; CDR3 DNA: TGTGCCAGCAGCCAAGGGGAGAGCTATGGCTACACCTTC; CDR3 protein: CASSQGESYGYTF
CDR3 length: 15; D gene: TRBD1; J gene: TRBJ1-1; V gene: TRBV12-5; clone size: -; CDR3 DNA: TGTGCTAGTGGTTTCCAGGGGGGAGGGAACACTGAAGCTTTCTTT; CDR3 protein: CASGFQGGGNTEAFF
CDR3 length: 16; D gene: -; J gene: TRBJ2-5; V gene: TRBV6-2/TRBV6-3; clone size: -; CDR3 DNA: TGTGCCAGCAGTTACGGGACGGGGGCGCACCAAGAGACCCAGTACTTC; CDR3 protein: CASSYGTGAHQETQYF
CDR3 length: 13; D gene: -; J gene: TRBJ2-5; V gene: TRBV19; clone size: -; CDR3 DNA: TGTGCCAGTAGTAAAGGGGTCCGGGTGGCCCAGTACTTC; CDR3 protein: CASSKGVRVAQYF
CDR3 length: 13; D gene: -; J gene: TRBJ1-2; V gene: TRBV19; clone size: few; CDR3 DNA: TGTGCCAGTAATCCGGGACTGACGTATGGCTACACCTTC; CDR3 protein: CASNPGLTYGYTF
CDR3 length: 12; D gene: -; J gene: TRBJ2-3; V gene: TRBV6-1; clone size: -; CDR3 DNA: TGTGCCAGCAGTGACCTCACAGATACGCAGTATTTT; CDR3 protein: CASSDLTDTQYF
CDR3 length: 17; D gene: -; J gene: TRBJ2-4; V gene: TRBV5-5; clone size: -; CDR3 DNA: TGTGCCAGCAGCCCATGGGGCGGAGAACTAGCCAAAAACATTCAGTACTTC; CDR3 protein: CASSPWGGELAKNIQYF
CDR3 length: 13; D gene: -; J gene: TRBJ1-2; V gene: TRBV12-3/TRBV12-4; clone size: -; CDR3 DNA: TGTGCCAGCAGTTTAGCGGACAACTATGGCTACACCTTC; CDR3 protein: CASSLADNYGYTF